This record covers a single T cell receptor beta chain. The antigen it binds to is not known. No base quality information exists; no much larger clone differs at one position. The CDR3 regions of human TCRbeta chains were analyzed by immunosequencing. In the paper's pipeline: Repertoire TCRs were checked for matches against a reference library of SARS-CoV-2-specific TCRs that had been generated using the MIRA antigen-specificity platform. Breadth was defined as the fraction of unique TCRs that were SARS-CoV-2-associated. Depth was defined as the fraction of total T cells that were SARS-CoV-2-associated. Each spike-specific TCR was assigned to its reactive spike region and to a CD4 or CD8 class using the MIRA data. Log10-transformed breadth and depth values were compared by one-way ANOVA with Sidak's multiple comparisons tests. In its TCRdb copy, this immuneACCESS table keeps in-frame sequences only and misses some clones. Where compared with another copy, unresolved V genes explain less than half of these, and the others have no known cause. V, J and clone size are those of that table, while D and trimming were read from the DNA. The sample table contains over 85,000 clones; only one count was recorded for 84% of them. 14% of the sample is held by the ten biggest clonotypes.

This entry is derived from a study of T cell responses to AZD1222 COVID-19 vaccine (dated by TCRdb to the early 2020s). Study-level background: A total of 240 or so trial participants underwent TCR sequencing, of whom roughly 210 had received two doses of AZD1222 and some 25 had received two doses of the MenACWY control vaccine. Enrollment into the trials was organized by age into subgroups of 18-55, 56-69 and 70-plus years, and those subgroups contained about 160, 30 and 59 TCR-sequenced participants, respectively. Points the paper makes about the study in general: The vaccine-associated CD4 TCRs covered the entire spike protein, and the dominant responses fell in regions 160-218 and 743-854. The 56-69-year group was small, and its depth increase did not reach significance, likely because of low power. Most participants were white British and females outnumbered males, and the authors suggested that clonal diversity may have been underestimated. Conclusions about previously exposed vaccinees were limited because only five to seven AZD1222 recipients were SARS-CoV-2 seropositive at baseline. After two AZD1222 doses, spike-specific TCR breadth and depth were significantly higher than at day 0 and than in MenACWY recipients. No day 14 peak-response samples were available, so repertoires were characterized only after the peak T cell response. Nearly half of unique spike-specific TCRs reportedly recognized epitopes outside regions mutated in the B.1.351 and B.1.1.7 variants.

V and J lose 4 bases and 7 bases, and a span of 37 bases separates them. Reading the germline V gene (reference sequence) gives CDR1 GTSNPN and CDR2 SVGIG. Including cysteine and phenylalanine, the CDR3 has 20 amino acids. The retained sequence is limited to the CDR3, 60 bases, with the frame set at the first base. In the paper's terms, the time point label means: about 28 days (+/-7) after the second vaccine dose. AZD1222 recipients with second doses at about 4 weeks or about 12 weeks were pooled, because spike-specific TCR depth and breadth did not differ between schedules. Samples from vaccinated people were obtained from the UK trials COV001 and COV002, which included a single-blind randomized controlled phase 2/3 trial of AZD1222 (ChAdOx1 nCoV-19) in healthy adults. Trial participant PBMC samples were collected at day 0 and day 28 after the second dose for TCRbeta chain sequencing.

The sample here was peripheral blood, taken 28 days after the second AZD1222 dose. This receptor chain uses TRBV30 and TRBJ1-2; TRBD1 could be the D gene, as 5 bases match. The sequence came from an adult who received the AZD1222 COVID-19 vaccine. The DNA sequence is given as TGTGCCTGGATAAGGAGGGGTCCATCAAAGACGGGAGACTTGGCTCGTGGCTACACCTTC. The resulting protein is CAWIRRGPSKTGDLARGYTF.